This T cell receptor beta chain is drawn from a study of blood T cell repertoires in COVID-19. Background on the study: The samples span acute and convalescent COVID-19 from the United States, Italy and Spain.

The length of the CDR3 is 12 residues. CDR1 is KGHSH, CDR2 LQKENI, per germline. Trimming stripped 3 bases from V and 5 bases from J, with 7 bases between. As originally analysed: Researchers report that nucleated cell counts were estimated from reference gene primer amplification. Using immunoSEQ multiplex PCR, the repertoire was profiled, and TCRdb retains in-frame clones only, with some absent. The V and J calls and clone size are taken from that table; D and trimming were inferred from the DNA. This table holds more than 150,000 clones, over 70% found once. The chain carries TRBV18 and TRBJ2-5, with D hard to call. The TCR originated in a man aged 60 to 69 with acute or convalescent COVID-19. The sample comprised peripheral blood. CDR3 sequence reads: CASSPGRETQYF. CDR3 in DNA: TGTGCCAGCTCACCTGGTCGGGAGACCCAGTACTTC.